The 9 T cell receptor beta chains reported below all come from one sample, sequenced in a study of blood T cell repertoires in COVID-19. Produced via immunoSEQ multiplex PCR; TCRdb's table is partial and in-frame only. The sample lists around 24,000 clones; 85% to 90% were seen once. The specimen was peripheral blood. The receptors stem from a human donor in a cohort sampled during active COVID-19.

The chain recombines TRBV5-4 with TRBJ2-4; 7 positions match TRBD2. The CDR3 has 15 residues. Germline V lookup: CDR1 SGHNT, CDR2 YYREEE (reference sequence). J lost 3 bases, V lost 1 base, and 4 bases had no gene match. In nucleotides, the CDR3 is TGTGCCAGCAGCTTGCCCGGACTAGGCAAAAACATTCAGTACTTC. Protein sequence: CASSLPGLGKNIQYF.

The chain recombines TRBV10-3 with TRBJ2-7, with unresolved D. The V gene lost 0 bases and the J gene lost 7 bases, with 13 bases spanning the gap. Germline V gene data show CDR1 as ENHRY and CDR2 as SYGVKD. The CDR3 contains 14 residues. The CDR3 region has the DNA TGTGCCATCAGTGAGTCCATAGCTTGGGTGGAGCAGTACTTC. Its protein is CAISESIAWVEQYF.

The chain couples TRBV11-2 to TRBJ2-1; the match to TRBD2 covers 7 bases. Germline V gene lookup returns CDR1 SGHAT and CDR2 FQNNGV. The CDR3 is 16 residues long. Trimming removed 5 bases from V and 8 bases from J; junction bases left unmatched: 15. CDR3 sequence: CASSLKQFGEGHEQFF. The CDR3 coding sequence is TGTGCCAGCAGCCTAAAGCAATTCGGGGAGGGTCATGAGCAGTTCTTC.

This chain connects TRBV6-2 or TRBV6-3 to TRBJ2-3; 7 bases map to TRBD2. The germline V gene has CDR1 MNHEY and CDR2 SVGEGT. The ends lost 2 bases at V and 2 bases at J; junction bases unmatched: 4. The CDR3 extends over 15 amino acids. Here the CDR3 reads CASSYGAGDTDTQYF. The CDR3 bases are TGTGCCAGCAGTTACGGTGCGGGAGACACAGATACGCAGTATTTT.

The V and J genes are TRBV2 and TRBJ2-2; perhaps TRBD1 as D (5 bases). Per the germline V gene, CDR1 is SNHLY and CDR2 is FYNNEI. V was shortened by 6 bases and J by 6 bases, with 11 bases between the two germline ends. This CDR3 region has 13 residues. The CDR3 region is CASRETVSGELFF. CDR3 sequence (DNA): TGTGCCAGCAGGGAGACAGTATCCGGGGAGCTGTTTTTT. Full variable domain (remainder filled in from reference TRBV2 and TRBJ2-2): EPEVTQTPSHQVTQMGQEVILRCVPISNHLYFYWYRQILGQKVEFLVSFYNNEISEKSEIFDDQFSVERPDGSNFTLKIRSTKLEDSAMYFCASRETVSGELFFGEGSRLTVL.

The rearrangement joins TRBV29-1 to TRBJ1-5, with 7 bases aligning to TRBD1. Germline V gives CDR1 SQVTM, CDR2 ANQGSEA. Trimming took 8 bases from V and 4 from J; bases not matched to a gene: 8. The CDR3 runs to 13 residues. The CDR3 DNA follows: TGCAGCTCAACTGGGACAGAAAATCAGCCCCAGCATTTT. Protein sequence: CSSTGTENQPQHF.

This clone was seen only once. The chain is built from TRBV15 and TRBJ2-5; 11 positions agree with TRBD2. This CDR3 region has 19 residues. The trim removed 4 bases at V and 0 bases at J, leaving 13 bases unmatched. Germline assignment: CDR1 LNHNV and CDR2 YYDKDF (reference sequence). As DNA, the CDR3 is TGTGCCACCAGCACTTCAGGTCGACTAGCGGGGAGGTACCAAGAGACCCAGTACTTC. This translates into CATSTSGRLAGRYQETQYF. The entire variable domain, with the rest obtained from reference TRBV15 and TRBJ2-5, is as follows: DAMVIQNPRYQVTQFGKPVTLSCSQTLNHNVMYWYQQKSSQAPKLLFHYYDKDFNNEADTPDNFQSRRPNTSFCFLDIRSPGLGDTAMYLCATSTSGRLAGRYQETQYFGPGTRLLVL.

The V gene is TRBV11-2, the J gene TRBJ2-3; D might be TRBD1 (5 bases). The CDR3 is 14 amino acids. The V gene lost 8 bases and the J gene lost 2 bases, with 14 bases spanning the gap. Germline CDR1 and CDR2: SGHAT and FQNNGV. In nucleotides, the CDR3 is TGTGCCAGCTCAGCCGGACACCTCACAGATACGCAGTATTTT. Its translation is CASSAGHLTDTQYF.

CDR3 coding DNA: TGTGCCAGCAGTCTACACGGGGAAGCTTTCTTT. This sequence encodes CASSLHGEAFF. The J gene is TRBJ1-1, the V gene TRBV6-2 or TRBV6-3; D remains unclear. The V end was cut by 5 bases, the J end by 8 bases, with 9 bases between. The CDR3 loop spans 11 amino acids. Germline loops: CDR1 MNHEY, CDR2 SVGEGT.